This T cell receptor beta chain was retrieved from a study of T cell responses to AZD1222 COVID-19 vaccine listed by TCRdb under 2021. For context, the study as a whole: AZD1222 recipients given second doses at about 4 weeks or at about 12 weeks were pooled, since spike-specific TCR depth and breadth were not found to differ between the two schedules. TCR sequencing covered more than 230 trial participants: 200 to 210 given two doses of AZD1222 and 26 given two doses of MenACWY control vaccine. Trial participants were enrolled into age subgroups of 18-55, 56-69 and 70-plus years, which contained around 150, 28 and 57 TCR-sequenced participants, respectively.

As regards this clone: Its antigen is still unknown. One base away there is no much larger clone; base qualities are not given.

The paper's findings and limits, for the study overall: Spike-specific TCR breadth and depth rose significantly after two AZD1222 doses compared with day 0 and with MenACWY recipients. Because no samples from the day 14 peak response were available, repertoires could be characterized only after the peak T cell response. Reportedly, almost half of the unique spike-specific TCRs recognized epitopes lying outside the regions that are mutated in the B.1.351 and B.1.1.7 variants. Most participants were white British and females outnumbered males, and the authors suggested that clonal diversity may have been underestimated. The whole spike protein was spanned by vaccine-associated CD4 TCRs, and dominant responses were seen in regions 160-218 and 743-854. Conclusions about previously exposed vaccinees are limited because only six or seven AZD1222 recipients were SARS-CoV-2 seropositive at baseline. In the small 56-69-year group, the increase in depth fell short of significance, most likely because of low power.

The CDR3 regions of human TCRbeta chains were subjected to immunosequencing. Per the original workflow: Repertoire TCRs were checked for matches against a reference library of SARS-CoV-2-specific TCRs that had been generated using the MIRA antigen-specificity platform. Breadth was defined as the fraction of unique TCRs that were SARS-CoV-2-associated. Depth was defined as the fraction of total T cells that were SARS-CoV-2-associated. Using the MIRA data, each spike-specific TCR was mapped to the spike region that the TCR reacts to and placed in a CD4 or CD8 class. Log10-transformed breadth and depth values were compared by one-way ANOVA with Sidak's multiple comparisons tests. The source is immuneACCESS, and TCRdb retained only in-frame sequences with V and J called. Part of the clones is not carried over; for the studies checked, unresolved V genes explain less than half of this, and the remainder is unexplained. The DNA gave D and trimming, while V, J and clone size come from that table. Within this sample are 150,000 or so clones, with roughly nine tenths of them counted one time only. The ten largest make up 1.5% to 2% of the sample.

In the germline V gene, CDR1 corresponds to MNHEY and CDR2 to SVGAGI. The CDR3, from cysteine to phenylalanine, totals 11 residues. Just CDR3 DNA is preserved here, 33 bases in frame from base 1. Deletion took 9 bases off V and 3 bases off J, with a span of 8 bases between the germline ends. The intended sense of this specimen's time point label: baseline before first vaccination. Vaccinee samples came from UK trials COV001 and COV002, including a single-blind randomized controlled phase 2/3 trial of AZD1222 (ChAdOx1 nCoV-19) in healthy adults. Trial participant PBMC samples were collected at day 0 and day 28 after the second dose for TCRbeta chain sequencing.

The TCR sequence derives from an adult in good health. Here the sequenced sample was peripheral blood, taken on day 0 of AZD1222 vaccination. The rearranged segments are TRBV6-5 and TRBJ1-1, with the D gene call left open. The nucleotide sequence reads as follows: TGTGCCAGTCGGCAGTACACTGAAGCTTTCTTT. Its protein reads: CASRQYTEAFF.